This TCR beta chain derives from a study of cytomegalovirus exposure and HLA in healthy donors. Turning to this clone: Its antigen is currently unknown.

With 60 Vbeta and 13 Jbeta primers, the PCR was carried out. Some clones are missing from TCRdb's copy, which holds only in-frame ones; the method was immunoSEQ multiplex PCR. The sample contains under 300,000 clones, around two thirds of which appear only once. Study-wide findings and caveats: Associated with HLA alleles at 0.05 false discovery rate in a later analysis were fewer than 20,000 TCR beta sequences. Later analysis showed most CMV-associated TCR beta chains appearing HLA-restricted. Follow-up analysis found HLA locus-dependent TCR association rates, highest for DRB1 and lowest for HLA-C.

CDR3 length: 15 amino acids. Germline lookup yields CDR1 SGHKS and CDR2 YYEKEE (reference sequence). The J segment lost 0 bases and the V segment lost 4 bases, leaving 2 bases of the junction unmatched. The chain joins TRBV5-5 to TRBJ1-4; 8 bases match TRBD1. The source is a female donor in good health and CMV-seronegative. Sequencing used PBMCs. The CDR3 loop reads CASSTTGATNEKLFF. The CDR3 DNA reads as TGTGCCAGCAGCACGACAGGGGCAACTAATGAAAAACTGTTTTTT.